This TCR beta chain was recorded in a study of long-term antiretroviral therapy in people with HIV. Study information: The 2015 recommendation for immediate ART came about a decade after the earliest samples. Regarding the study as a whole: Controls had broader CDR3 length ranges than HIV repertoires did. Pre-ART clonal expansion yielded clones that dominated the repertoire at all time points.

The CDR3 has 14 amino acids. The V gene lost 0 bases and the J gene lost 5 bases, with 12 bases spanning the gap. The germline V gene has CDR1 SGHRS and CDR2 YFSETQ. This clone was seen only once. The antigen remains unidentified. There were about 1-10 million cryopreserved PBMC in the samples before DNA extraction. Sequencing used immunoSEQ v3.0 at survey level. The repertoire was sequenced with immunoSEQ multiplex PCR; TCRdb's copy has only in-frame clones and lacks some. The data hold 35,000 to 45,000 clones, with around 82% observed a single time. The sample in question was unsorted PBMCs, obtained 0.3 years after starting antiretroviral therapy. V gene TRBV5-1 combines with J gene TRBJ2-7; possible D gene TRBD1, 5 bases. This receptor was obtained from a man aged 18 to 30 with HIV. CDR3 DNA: TGCGCCAGCAGCTTGGAGGCAGGGCCGGACGAGCAGTACTTC. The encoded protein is CASSLEAGPDEQYF.